This T cell receptor (beta chain) was recorded in a study of glioma-infiltrating T cells (dated by TCRdb to 2016 to 2017). A note on the overall study: The low-grade gliomas were WHO grade II oligodendrogliomas or astrocytomas, while the glioblastomas were WHO grade IV tumors sampled at initial diagnosis rather than at recurrent diagnosis. Blood libraries targeted 4.5- to 10-fold sequencing coverage of 750,000 to 1,000,000 peripheral T cells. To measure divergence between tissue and blood T-cell populations, each tissue-infiltrating repertoire was compared with the peripheral blood repertoire of the same patient. TCR alpha- and beta-chain repertoires were sequenced from glioma tissue, non-neoplastic brain tissue and matched peripheral blood mononuclear cells. Before surgery, glioma patients were given dexamethasone for six or fewer days. The paired cohort was made up of three low-grade glioma patients, fewer than 10 primary glioblastoma patients and three non-glioma patients who contributed non-neoplastic brain tissue. Overall results and qualifications from the work: In non-neoplastic patients, VJ-independent divergence between tissue and blood fell below expectation, whereas in all gliomas, and especially in low-grade gliomas, the divergence rose above expectation. A signature set of shared blood CDR3 motifs marked patients with low tissue-blood divergence and was depleted in highly divergent patients. Very few CDR3 sequences were found to be shared between tissue and blood, and this scarcity was attributed to high CDR3 diversity and limited sampling. Group comparisons rested on small numbers: three non-neoplastic, three low-grade glioma and 7 or 8 glioblastoma patients.

Remarks on this clonotype: Its antigen has not been determined. Just one base apart from a much larger clone, this may be a read error.

Immediately after resection, surgical brain or tumor specimens were cryofrozen in liquid nitrogen, with peripheral blood cells collected concurrently. The iRepertoire nested amplicon-rescue multiplex PCR (arm-PCR) platform was used to amplify TCR alpha and beta CDR3 regions from RNA. For one-step reverse transcription and amplification, roughly 85-400 ng of tissue mRNA or PBMC total RNA was used as input. After bead purification, a secondary multiplex PCR added Illumina adapters, and libraries were gel-purified between 200 and 400 bp. Demultiplexing relied on internal 6-nucleotide barcodes carried by the libraries. Libraries were sequenced on an Illumina MiSeq with 2x220 or 2x250 nucleotide paired-end reads. For the original study's pipeline: FLASH 1.2.11 was used to merge paired reads, and BWA-MEM then aligned the reads to the GRCh37 human genome before TRA and TRB reads were extracted. V and J assignment used an IMGT-derived reference of cassette sequences and CDR3 motifs that included pseudogenes. Reads were translated in three frames, and productive CDR3s were defined as those with a C...FGXG motif and no stop codons. Clonotypes were defined as unique combinations of V-J cassette pair and CDR3 amino acid sequence. Filtering of reads was based on Hamming distance, with the threshold set by the sequence error rate of each sample in mapped regions. TCRdb trimmed the raw reads at Q25, called clones with MiXCR and kept productive beta chains. Merged by CDR3 protein, the rows form single entries marked with the most common genes and DNA. The V and J calls and clone size come from TCRdb's table, not from the authors' own analysis. A total of about 380,000 distinct CDR3 sequences appear in this sample, 41% of them only once. 12% of the sample belongs to the ten largest clones.

This clonotype originated in a human donor with low-grade glioma or glioblastoma, undergoing nonglioma brain surgery, or in good health (not recorded which). Material for sequencing was glioma tissue, nonneoplastic brain tissue, or PBMCs (not recorded which).

The encoded CDR3 is CASTRSGSRNNEQFF. The nucleotide sequence reads as follows: TGTGCCAGCACGAGAAGCGGGAGTAGGAACAATGAGCAGTTCTTC. The rearranged segments are TRBV6-2 or TRBV6-3 and TRBJ2-1; TRBD2 fits 8 bases in the junction. Here V drops 7 bases and J drops 5 bases, and the junction holds 10 bases not matched to any gene. According to the germline V gene, CDR1 reads MNHEY and CDR2 reads SVGEGT. The CDR3, cysteine through phenylalanine, is 15 amino acids long. The retained sequence is limited to the CDR3, 45 bases, with the frame set at the first base.